This T cell receptor beta chain is from a study of blood T cell repertoires in COVID-19. Some clones are missing from TCRdb's copy, which holds only in-frame ones; the method was immunoSEQ multiplex PCR. The table has some 160,000 clones, 80% to 90% seen once. With 4 bases clipped from V and 5 bases from J, the junction kept 4 bases outside the gene matches. CDR3 length: 13 amino acids. CDR1 and CDR2 from the germline V gene are MNHEY and SVGEGT. J is TRBJ2-7 and V is TRBV6-2 or TRBV6-3; TRBD2 matches 8 bases. The source material was peripheral blood. This TCR came from a man between 60 and 75 years old with acute or convalescent COVID-19. The CDR3 reads CASSLERGHEQYF. The CDR3 DNA reads as TGTGCCAGCAGTTTAGAGCGGGGGCACGAGCAGTACTTC.